This T cell receptor beta chain was retrieved from a study of T cells in Graves' hyperthyroidism and ophthalmopathy. Findings and limits, study-wide: Among clonotypes expanded in thyroid above 0.001, most were also found in blood.

This clonotype was detected only a few times. Its antigen remains unknown. V lost 5 bases to trimming and J lost 4 bases; unmatched junction nucleotides: 6. The CDR3 is made up of 15 amino acids. CDR1 and CDR2 from the germline V gene are SGHVS and FNYEAQ. Blood was obtained at the first hyperthyroidism diagnosis, which preceded any ophthalmopathy symptoms. This sample holds PBMCs from under 11 ml fresh peripheral blood. The investigators amplified TCR beta CDR3 regions from RNA transcripts. With the HTBI primer set, the TCR CDR3 went through a first round of RT-PCR. TCRdb passed the multiplex PCR reads through MiXCR, listing each CDR3 protein once. Of more than 300,000 distinct CDR3 sequences listed, approximately 18% are singletons.

The clonotype comes from a woman in her twenties or thirties with Graves' hyperthyroidism that later progressed to Graves' ophthalmopathy. V is TRBV7-6 and J is TRBJ2-3; 10 nucleotides agree with TRBD2. The source material was blood. DNA for the CDR3: TGTGCCAGCAGCGGTAGCGGGGGGTCGGCAGATACGCAGTATTTT. As protein: CASSGSGGSADTQYF.